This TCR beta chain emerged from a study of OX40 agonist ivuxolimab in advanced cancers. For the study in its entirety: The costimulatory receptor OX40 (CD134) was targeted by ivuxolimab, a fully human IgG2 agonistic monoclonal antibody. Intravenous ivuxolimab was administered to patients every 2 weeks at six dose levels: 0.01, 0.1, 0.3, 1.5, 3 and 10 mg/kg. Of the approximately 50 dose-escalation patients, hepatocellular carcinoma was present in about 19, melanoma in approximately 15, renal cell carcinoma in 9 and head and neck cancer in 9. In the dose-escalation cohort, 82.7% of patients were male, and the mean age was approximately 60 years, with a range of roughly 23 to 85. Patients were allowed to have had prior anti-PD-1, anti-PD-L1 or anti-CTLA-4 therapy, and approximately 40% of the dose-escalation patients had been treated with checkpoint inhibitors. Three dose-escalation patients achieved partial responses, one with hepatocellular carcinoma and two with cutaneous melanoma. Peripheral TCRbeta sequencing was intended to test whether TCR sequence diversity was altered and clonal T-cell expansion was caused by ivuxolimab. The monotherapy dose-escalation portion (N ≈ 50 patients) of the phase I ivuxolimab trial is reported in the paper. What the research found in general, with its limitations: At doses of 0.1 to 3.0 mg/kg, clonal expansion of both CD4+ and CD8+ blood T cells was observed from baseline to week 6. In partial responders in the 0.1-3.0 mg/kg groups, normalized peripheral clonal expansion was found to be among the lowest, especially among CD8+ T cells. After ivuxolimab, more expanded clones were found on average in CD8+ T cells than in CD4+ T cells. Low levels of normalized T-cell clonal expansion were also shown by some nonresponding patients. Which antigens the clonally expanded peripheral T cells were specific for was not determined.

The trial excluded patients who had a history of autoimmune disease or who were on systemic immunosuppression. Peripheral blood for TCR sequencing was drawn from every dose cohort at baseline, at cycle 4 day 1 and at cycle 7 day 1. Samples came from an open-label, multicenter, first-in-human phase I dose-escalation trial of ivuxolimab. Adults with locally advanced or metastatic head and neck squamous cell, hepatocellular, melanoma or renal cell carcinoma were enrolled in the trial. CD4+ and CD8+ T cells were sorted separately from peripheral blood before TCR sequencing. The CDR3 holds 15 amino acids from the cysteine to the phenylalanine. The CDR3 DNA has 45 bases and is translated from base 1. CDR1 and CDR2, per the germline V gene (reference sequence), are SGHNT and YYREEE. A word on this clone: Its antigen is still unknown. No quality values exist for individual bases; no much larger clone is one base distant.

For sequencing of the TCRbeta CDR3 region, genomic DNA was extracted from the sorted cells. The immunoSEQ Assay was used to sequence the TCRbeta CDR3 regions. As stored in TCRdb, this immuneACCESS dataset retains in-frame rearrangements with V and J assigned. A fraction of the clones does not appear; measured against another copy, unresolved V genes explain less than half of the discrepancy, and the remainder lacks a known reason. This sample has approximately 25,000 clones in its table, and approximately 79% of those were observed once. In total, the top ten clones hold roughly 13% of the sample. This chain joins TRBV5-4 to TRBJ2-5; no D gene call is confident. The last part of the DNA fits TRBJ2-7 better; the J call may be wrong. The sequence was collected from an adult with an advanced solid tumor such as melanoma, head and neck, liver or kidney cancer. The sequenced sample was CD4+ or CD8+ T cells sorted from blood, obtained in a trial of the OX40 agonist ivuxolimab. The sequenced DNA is TGTGCCAGCAGCTTGGTTGGTCGGAACTCCTACGAGCAGTACTTC. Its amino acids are CASSLVGRNSYEQYF.